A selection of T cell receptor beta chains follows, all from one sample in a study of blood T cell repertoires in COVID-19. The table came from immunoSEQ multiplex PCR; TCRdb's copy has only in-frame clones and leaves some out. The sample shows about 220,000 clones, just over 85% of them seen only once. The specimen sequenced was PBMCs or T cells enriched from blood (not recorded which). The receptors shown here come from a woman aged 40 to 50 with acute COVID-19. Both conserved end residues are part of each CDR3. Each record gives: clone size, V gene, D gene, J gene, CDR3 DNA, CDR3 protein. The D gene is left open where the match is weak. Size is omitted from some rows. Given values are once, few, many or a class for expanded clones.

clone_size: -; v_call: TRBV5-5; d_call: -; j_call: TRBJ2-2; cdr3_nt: TGTGCCAGCAGCTTGGGAGCAGCGCCGAACACCGGGGAGCTGTTTTTT; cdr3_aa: CASSLGAAPNTGELFF
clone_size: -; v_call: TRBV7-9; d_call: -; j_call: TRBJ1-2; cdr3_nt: TGTGCCAGCTGGCAGGGGAGAGGCTACACCTTC; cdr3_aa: CASWQGRGYTF
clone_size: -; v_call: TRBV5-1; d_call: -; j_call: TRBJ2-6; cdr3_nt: TGCGCCAGCAGCTTGGGGCCAGGGGCTTACTCTGGGGCCAACGTCCTGACTTTC; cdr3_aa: CASSLGPGAYSGANVLTF
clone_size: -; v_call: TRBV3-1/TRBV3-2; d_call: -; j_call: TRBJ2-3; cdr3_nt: TGTGCCAGCAGCCATGCGGGACAGCAAGATACGCAGTATTTT; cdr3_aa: CASSHAGQQDTQYF
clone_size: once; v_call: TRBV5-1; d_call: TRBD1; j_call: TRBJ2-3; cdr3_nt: TGCGCCAGCAGCGCGACAGGGGGGGCCACAGATACGCAGTATTTT; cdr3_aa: CASSATGGATDTQYF
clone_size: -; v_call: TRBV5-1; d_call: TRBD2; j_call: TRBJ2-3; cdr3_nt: TGCGCCAGCAGCTCAACTAGCGGGGGGGCCGTCACAGATACGCAGTATTTT; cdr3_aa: CASSSTSGGAVTDTQYF
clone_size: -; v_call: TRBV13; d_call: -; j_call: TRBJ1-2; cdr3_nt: TGTGCCAGCAGCTTAGAGTCAGGGAACTATGGCTACACCTTC; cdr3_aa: CASSLESGNYGYTF
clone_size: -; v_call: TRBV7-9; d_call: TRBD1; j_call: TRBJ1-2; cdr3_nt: TGTGCCAGCAGCTCGGGGACAGGGGCCATAACCTATGGCTACACCTTC; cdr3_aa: CASSSGTGAITYGYTF
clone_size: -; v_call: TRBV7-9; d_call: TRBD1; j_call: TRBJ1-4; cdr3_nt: TGTGCCAGCAGCCGAAGGTTCGGGACAGGGGAGGAAAAACTGTTTTTT; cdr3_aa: CASSRRFGTGEEKLFF
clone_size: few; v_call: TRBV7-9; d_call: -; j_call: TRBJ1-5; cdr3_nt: TGTGCCAGCAGCTTAGGGGACACCTCAAATCAGCCCCAGCATTTT; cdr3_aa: CASSLGDTSNQPQHF
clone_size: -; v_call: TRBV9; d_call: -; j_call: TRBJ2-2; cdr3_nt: TGTGCCAGCAGCGTTACGACAGGCCGGACCGGGGAGCTGTTTTTT; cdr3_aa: CASSVTTGRTGELFF
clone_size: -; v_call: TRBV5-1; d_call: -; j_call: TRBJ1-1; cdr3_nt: TGCGCCAGCAGCTTGGGCGTCGGCTCAGGGAAGAACACTGAAGCTTTCTTT; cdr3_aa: CASSLGVGSGKNTEAFF
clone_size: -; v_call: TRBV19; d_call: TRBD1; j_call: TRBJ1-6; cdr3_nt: TGTGCCAGTAGCTCGACAGGGAATGGGAATTCACCCCTCCACTTT; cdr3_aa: CASSSTGNGNSPLHF
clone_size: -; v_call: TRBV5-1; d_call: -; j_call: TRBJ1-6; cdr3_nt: TGCGCCAGCAGCTTGGTAGTGAGGGATAATTCACCCCTCCACTTT; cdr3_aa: CASSLVVRDNSPLHF
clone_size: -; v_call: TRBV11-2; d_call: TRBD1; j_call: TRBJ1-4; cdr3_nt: TGTGCCAGCAGCGGCAGGCAGGGGGCGTATGAAAAACTGTTTTTT; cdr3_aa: CASSGRQGAYEKLFF
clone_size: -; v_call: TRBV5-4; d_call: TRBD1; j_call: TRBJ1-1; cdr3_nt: TGTGCCAGCAGCCGGCCCAGGGGGGAGAGCACTGAAGCTTTCTTT; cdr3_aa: CASSRPRGESTEAFF
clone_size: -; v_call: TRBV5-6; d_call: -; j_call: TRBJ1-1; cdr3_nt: TGTGCCAGCAGCTTGGTCGGTGAAACTGAAGCTTTCTTT; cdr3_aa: CASSLVGETEAFF
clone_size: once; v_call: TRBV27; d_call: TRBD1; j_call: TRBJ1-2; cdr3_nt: TGTGCCAGCAGTTTACTGTGGACAGGGGAGGGTGGCTACACCTTC; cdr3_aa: CASSLLWTGEGGYTF
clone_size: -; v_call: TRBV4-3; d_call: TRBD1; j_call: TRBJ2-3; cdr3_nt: TGCGCCAGCAGCCATCGTGGACAGGGCCCGTCAGATACGCAGTATTTT; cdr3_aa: CASSHRGQGPSDTQYF
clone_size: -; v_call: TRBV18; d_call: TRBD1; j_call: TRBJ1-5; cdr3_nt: TGTGCCAGCTCACCGGACAGGGGACAGCCCCAGCATTTT; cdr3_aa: CASSPDRGQPQHF
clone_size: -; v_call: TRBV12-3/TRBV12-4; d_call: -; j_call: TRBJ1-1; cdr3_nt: TGTGCCAGCAGCCACCCAGGCAACACTGAAGCTTTCTTT; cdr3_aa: CASSHPGNTEAFF
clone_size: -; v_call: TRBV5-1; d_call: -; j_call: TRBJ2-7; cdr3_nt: TGCGCCAGCAGCCCCGCGTCGGGGGGCTTCACCCACGAGCAGTACTTC; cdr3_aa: CASSPASGGFTHEQYF
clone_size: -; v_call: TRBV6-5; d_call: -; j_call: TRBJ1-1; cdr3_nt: TGTGCCAGCAGTTACTCCCGAGGGAACACTGAAGCTTTCTTT; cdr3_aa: CASSYSRGNTEAFF
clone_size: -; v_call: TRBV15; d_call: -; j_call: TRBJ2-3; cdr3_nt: TGTGCCACCAGCAGAGGAAACAGGGGCACAGATACGCAGTATTTT; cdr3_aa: CATSRGNRGTDTQYF
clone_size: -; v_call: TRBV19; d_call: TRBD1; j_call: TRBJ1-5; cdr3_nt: TGTGCCAGTAGTACCCCACAGGGGGCAGGACAGCCCCAGCATTTT; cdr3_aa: CASSTPQGAGQPQHF
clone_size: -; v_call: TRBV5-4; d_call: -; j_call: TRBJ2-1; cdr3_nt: TGTGCCAGCAGCGGGGGGGGCGTCGTCTACAATGAGCAGTTCTTC; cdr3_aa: CASSGGGVVYNEQFF
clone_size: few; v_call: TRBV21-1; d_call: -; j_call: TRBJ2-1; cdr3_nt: TGTGCCAGCAGCTTCCCGGGACAGAAAAACAATGAGCAGTTCTTC; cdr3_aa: CASSFPGQKNNEQFF
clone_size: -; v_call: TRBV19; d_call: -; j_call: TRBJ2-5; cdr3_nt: TGTGCCAGTAGTACCAACCAAGAGACCCAGTACTTC; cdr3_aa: CASSTNQETQYF